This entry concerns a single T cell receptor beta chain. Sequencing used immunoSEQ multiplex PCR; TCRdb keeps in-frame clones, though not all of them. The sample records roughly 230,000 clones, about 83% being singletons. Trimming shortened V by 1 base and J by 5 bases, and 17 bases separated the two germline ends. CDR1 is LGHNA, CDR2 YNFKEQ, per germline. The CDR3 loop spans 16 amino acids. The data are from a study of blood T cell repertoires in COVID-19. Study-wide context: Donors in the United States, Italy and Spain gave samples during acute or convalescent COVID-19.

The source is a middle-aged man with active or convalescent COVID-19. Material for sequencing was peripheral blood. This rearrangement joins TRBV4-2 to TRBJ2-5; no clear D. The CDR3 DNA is TGTGCCAGCAGCCAAGGTGACGGCGGCAGAGTGGAGACCCAGTACTTC. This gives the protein CASSQGDGGRVETQYF.